Shown below are 6 T cell receptor beta chains from a single sample sequenced in a study of cytomegalovirus exposure and HLA in healthy donors. PCR involved 60 Vbeta and 13 Jbeta primers. Measured with immunoSEQ multiplex PCR; TCRdb has only the in-frame clones, and not every one. Altogether 110,000 to 150,000 clones are present, 70% being singletons, with the ten largest covering 2.1%. The sequencing input was PBMCs. These receptors all stem from an older woman in good health and CMV-seropositive.

This chain links TRBV5-4 with TRBJ1-2, with 10 bases that match TRBD1. V was clipped by 4 bases and J by 6 bases; unmatched bases: 6. Germline V gene data show CDR1 as SGHNT and CDR2 as YYREEE (reference sequence). The CDR3 totals 14 residues. CDR3 sequence reads: CASSPTGGLDGYTF. The CDR3 coding sequence is TGTGCCAGCAGCCCGACAGGGGGCTTGGATGGCTACACCTTC. Variable domain in full (rest from reference TRBV5-4 and TRBJ1-2): ETGVTQSPTHLIKTRGQQVTLRCSSQSGHNTVSWYQQALGQGPQFIFQYYREEENGRGNFPPRFSGLQFPNYSSELNVNALELDDSALYLCASSPTGGLDGYTFGSGTRLTVV.

This clone was detected only once. V and J are TRBV11-2 and TRBJ2-7; 9 nucleotides align to TRBD1. V lost 2 bases, J lost 2 bases, and 4 bases stayed unmatched. Germline CDR1 and CDR2: SGHAT and FQNNGV. The CDR3 runs 15 residues. The CDR3 nucleotides are TGTGCCAGCAGCTTAATGAACAGGGGGCCCTACGAGCAGTACTTC. It is translated as CASSLMNRGPYEQYF.

V and J are TRBV12-2 and TRBJ2-3; the table's TRBD2 call for D was not verified on the DNA. TRBV12-2 is annotated as a pseudogene. There are 13 residues in the CDR3. CDR3 sequence (DNA): TGTGCAAGTCGCTCCTCTAGCACAGATACGCAGTATTTT. Translating gives CASRSSSTDTQYF.

The chain combines TRBV6-1 with TRBJ1-1, with 8 bases lining up with TRBD1. The CDR3 is 15 amino acids. Germline V lookup: CDR1 MNHNS, CDR2 SASEGT. The trim removed 3 bases at V and 5 bases at J, leaving 8 bases unmatched. The CDR3 DNA follows: TGTGCCAGCAGTGACATAACCAGGGGGCAGACTGAAGCTTTCTTT. This codes for CASSDITRGQTEAFF.

This clone was detected only a few times. The V and J genes are TRBV5-1 and TRBJ2-3; tentatively, D is TRBD2 (6 bases). Germline CDR1 is SGHRS and CDR2 is YFSETQ. The V end lost 0 bases, the J end lost 3 bases, and 14 bases lay between the germline ends. The CDR3 extends over 16 amino acids. CDR3 nucleotides: TGCGCCAGCAGCTTGGGCGGGCGGCGGGGTACAGATACGCAGTATTTT. Its protein is CASSLGGRRGTDTQYF.

The rearrangement uses TRBV15 and TRBJ1-5; 12 bases agree with TRBD1. V was pared by 6 bases and J by 5 bases, with 8 bases of the junction left unmatched. This CDR3 has 16 amino acids. Germline CDR1 LNHNV, CDR2 YYDKDF (reference sequence). The CDR3 loop is CATREYGTGGDQPQHF. CDR3 sequence (DNA): TGTGCCACCAGAGAATACGGGACAGGGGGCGATCAGCCCCAGCATTTT.